This T cell receptor (beta chain) stems from a study of ipilimumab plus nivolumab after autologous stem cell transplantation. The wider study: Typical patient got roughly 5 ipilimumab doses and 7 or 8 nivolumab doses (median). The DLBCL group included primary refractory and relapsed cases.

Clones were sequenced by immunoSEQ multiplex PCR, and TCRdb holds only the in-frame ones, with some missing. Here the sample spans 15,000 or so clones, more than 65% being singletons. Patients got ipilimumab 1 mg/kg beginning 14 to 28 days post-transplant. Through week 26, nivolumab 3 mg/kg IV was given weeks 1, 4, 7, 10, then biweekly. This specimen consisted of PBMCs, obtained in a trial of ipilimumab plus nivolumab as post-transplant consolidation. The source is a male donor with diffuse large B-cell lymphoma.

This CDR3 is CASSAGTGVNSPLHF. CDR3 bases: TGTGCCAGCAGTGCCGGAACAGGGGTCAATTCACCCCTCCACTTT. The rearrangement links TRBV7-3 to TRBJ1-6; 7 nucleotides align to TRBD1. Germline-derived CDR1 and CDR2 are SGHTA and FQGTGA. This CDR3 is 15 amino acids long. J was trimmed by 7 bases and V by 6 bases; bases with no gene match: 9.